These T cell receptor beta chains were read from a single sample in a study of CD8 T cells in Susac syndrome. One entry per CDR3 protein, called by TCRdb with MiXCR from the immunoSEQ multiplex PCR reads. The profile covers around 45,000 distinct CDR3 sequences, with under 95% appearing a single time and 0.45% to 0.65% taken by the ten largest. The sample taken for sequencing was CD8+ T cells from PBMCs. Source of these receptors: a human donor in good health. The CDR3 runs from the conserved cysteine through the conserved F or W. A D gene is named only where the DNA matches it firmly. The listing skips clone size in some rows; elsewhere it reads once, few, many or a size class.

j_call	cdr3_length	clone_size	v_call	d_call	cdr3_aa	cdr3_nt
TRBJ2-2	13	NA	TRBV7-6	NA	CASSLNLDGELFF	TGTGCCAGCAGCTTAAACCTCGACGGGGAGCTGTTTTTT
TRBJ2-7	12	few	TRBV6-2/TRBV6-3	NA	CASSYALVEQYF	TGTGCCAGCAGTTACGCTTTGGTCGAGCAGTACTTC
TRBJ1-1	14	NA	TRBV29-1	TRBD1	CSVAGTEENTEAFF	TGCAGCGTTGCCGGGACAGAGGAGAACACTGAAGCTTTCTTT
TRBJ1-1	14	NA	TRBV7-9	NA	CASSLVLGDPEAFF	TGTGCCAGCAGCTTAGTTTTAGGGGACCCTGAAGCTTTCTTT
TRBJ2-1	12	NA	TRBV28	NA	CASSLDNNEQFF	TGTGCCAGCAGTTTGGACAACAATGAGCAGTTCTTC
TRBJ1-5	16	NA	TRBV7-8	NA	CASSPSPPGSNQPQHF	TGTGCCAGCAGCCCTAGCCCCCCAGGGAGCAATCAGCCCCAGCATTTT
TRBJ1-1	12	NA	TRBV29-1	NA	CSVGATRSEAFF	TGCAGCGTTGGGGCAACACGTTCTGAAGCTTTCTTT
TRBJ1-1	14	NA	TRBV27	NA	CASSLWHSNTEAFF	TGTGCCAGCAGTTTATGGCATTCGAACACTGAAGCTTTCTTT
TRBJ2-1	16	NA	TRBV7-2	NA	CASSWGPFNSYNEQFF	TGTGCCAGCAGCTGGGGACCCTTCAACTCCTACAATGAGCAGTTCTTC
TRBJ2-7	14	NA	TRBV5-1	TRBD1	CASSLDRGLWEQYF	TGCGCCAGCAGCTTGGACAGGGGATTGTGGGAGCAGTACTTC
TRBJ2-7	10	once	TRBV6-1	TRBD2	CATGLYEQYF	TGTGCCACGGGACTATACGAGCAGTACTTC
TRBJ2-4	18	NA	TRBV20-1	TRBD2	CSAQPGPTSGRIKNIQYF	TGCAGTGCTCAGCCCGGGCCTACTAGCGGGAGAATCAAAAACATTCAGTACTTC
TRBJ1-1	13	once	TRBV7-9	NA	CASSPPGHYEAFF	TGTGCCAGCAGCCCTCCGGGACATTATGAAGCTTTCTTT
TRBJ2-3	15	NA	TRBV5-5	NA	CASSSSARRSDTQYF	TGTGCCAGCAGCTCGTCGGCCAGGAGATCAGATACGCAGTATTTT
TRBJ2-7	17	NA	TRBV7-2	NA	CASSFPQMEGVGHEQYF	TGTGCCAGCAGCTTTCCCCAGATGGAGGGAGTGGGCCACGAGCAGTACTTC
TRBJ2-7	12	NA	TRBV12-3/TRBV12-4	NA	CASTDASYEQYF	TGTGCCAGCACCGACGCATCCTACGAGCAGTACTTC
TRBJ2-7	13	NA	TRBV10-3	NA	CAIKLEGLNEQYF	TGTGCCATCAAACTGGAAGGGCTGAATGAGCAGTACTTC
TRBJ2-1	14	NA	TRBV4-1	NA	CASSHVGRLATQFF	TGCGCCAGCAGCCACGTCGGGCGGCTGGCGACCCAGTTCTTC
TRBJ2-7	11	NA	TRBV5-6	NA	CASSLGRGMYF	TGTGCCAGCAGCTTGGGGCGCGGGATGTACTTC
TRBJ2-2	12	NA	TRBV5-1	NA	CASSFVTGELFF	TGCGCCAGCAGCTTTGTTACCGGGGAGCTGTTTTTT
TRBJ2-1	17	NA	TRBV4-1	TRBD2	CASSQDRGTSSYNEQFF	TGCGCCAGCAGCCAAGACCGGGGGACTAGCTCCTACAATGAGCAGTTCTTC
TRBJ2-6	16	NA	TRBV9	NA	CASSVLGYAGANVLTF	TGTGCCAGCAGCGTACTCGGTTACGCGGGGGCCAACGTCCTGACTTTC
TRBJ2-1	12	once	TRBV4-1	TRBD1	CASSGDSNEQFF	TGCGCCAGCAGTGGGGACAGCAATGAGCAGTTCTTC
TRBJ2-1	15	once	TRBV7-8	NA	CASSPGARLYNEQFF	TGTGCCAGCAGCCCAGGGGCGAGGCTCTACAATGAGCAGTTCTTC
TRBJ2-7	15	NA	TRBV28	NA	CASSFGDLTSYEQYF	TGTGCCAGCAGTTTTGGCGATTTAACCTCCTACGAGCAGTACTTC
TRBJ2-7	14	NA	TRBV2	NA	CASSESGYSYEQYF	TGTGCCAGCAGTGAAAGCGGGTACTCCTACGAGCAGTACTTC
TRBJ2-7	12	NA	TRBV29-1	NA	CSVRWQLYEQYF	TGCAGCGTTCGTTGGCAGCTCTACGAGCAGTACTTC
TRBJ2-1	16	NA	TRBV20-1	TRBD2	CSATRILAGEGNEQFF	TGCAGTGCTACGCGCATACTAGCGGGAGAGGGCAATGAGCAGTTCTTC
TRBJ1-2	12	NA	TRBV5-1	NA	CASSFGNYGYTF	TGCGCCAGCAGCTTCGGCAACTATGGCTACACCTTC
TRBJ2-1	17	NA	TRBV27	TRBD2	CASSLSSAGDFYNEQFF	TGTGCCAGCAGTTTATCTTCAGCGGGAGACTTTTACAATGAGCAGTTCTTC
TRBJ2-7	14	NA	TRBV2	TRBD1	CASRDRGFAYEQYF	TGTGCCAGCAGGGACAGGGGGTTCGCCTACGAGCAGTACTTC